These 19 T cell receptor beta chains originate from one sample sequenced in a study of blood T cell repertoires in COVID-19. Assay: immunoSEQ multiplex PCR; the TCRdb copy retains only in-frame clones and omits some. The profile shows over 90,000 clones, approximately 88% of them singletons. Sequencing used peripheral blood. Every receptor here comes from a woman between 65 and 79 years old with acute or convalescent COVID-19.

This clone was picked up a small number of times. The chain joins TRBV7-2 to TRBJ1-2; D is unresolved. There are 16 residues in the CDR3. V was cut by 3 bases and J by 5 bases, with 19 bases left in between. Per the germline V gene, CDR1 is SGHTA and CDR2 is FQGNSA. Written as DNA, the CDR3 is TGTGCCAGCAGCTTCGAGGGATGGGGAAGGGAATATGGCTACACCTTC. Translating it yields CASSFEGWGREYGYTF.

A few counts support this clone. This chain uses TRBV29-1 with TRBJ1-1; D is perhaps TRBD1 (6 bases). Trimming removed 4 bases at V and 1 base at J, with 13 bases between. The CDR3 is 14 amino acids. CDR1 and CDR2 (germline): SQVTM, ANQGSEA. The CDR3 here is CSVGADRPNTEAFF. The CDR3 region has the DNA TGCAGCGTTGGGGCGGACAGACCGAACACTGAAGCTTTCTTT.

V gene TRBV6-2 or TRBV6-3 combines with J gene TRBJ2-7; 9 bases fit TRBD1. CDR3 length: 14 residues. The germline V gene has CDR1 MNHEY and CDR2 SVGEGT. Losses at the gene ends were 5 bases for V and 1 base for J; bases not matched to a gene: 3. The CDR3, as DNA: TGTGCCAGCAGTGACAGGGGGAGATCCTACGAGCAGTACGTC. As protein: CASSDRGRSYEQYV.

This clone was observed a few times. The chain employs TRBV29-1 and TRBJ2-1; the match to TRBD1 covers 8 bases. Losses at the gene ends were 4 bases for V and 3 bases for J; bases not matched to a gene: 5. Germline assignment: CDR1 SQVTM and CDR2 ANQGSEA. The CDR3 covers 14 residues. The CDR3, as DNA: TGCAGCGTTGGCACAGGGGGAAACTACAATGAGCAGTTCTTC. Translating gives CSVGTGGNYNEQFF.

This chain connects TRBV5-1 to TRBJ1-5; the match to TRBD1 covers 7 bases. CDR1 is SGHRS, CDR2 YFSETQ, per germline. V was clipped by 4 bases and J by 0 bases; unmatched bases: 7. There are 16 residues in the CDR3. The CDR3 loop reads CASSIGTDNSNQPQHF. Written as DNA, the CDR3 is TGCGCCAGCAGCATAGGGACAGATAATAGCAATCAGCCCCAGCATTTT.

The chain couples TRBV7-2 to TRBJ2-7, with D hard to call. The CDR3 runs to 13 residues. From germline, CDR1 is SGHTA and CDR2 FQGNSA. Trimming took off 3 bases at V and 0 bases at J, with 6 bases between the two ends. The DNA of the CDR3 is TGTGCCAGCAGCTTTGGCAGCTCCTACGAGCAGTACTTC. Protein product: CASSFGSSYEQYF. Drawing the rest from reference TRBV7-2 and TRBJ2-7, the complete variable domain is GAGVSQSPSNKVTEKGKDVELRCDPISGHTALYWYRQSLGQGLEFLIYFQGNSAPDKSGLPSDRFSAERTGGSVSTLTIQRTQQEDSAVYLCASSFGSSYEQYFGPGTRLTVT.

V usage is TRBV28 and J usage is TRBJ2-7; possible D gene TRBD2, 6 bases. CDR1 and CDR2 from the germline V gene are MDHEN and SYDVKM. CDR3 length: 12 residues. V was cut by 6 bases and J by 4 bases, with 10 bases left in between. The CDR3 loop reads CASRAGAYEQYF. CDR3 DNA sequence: TGTGCCAGCAGAGCGGGCGCGTACGAGCAGTACTTC.

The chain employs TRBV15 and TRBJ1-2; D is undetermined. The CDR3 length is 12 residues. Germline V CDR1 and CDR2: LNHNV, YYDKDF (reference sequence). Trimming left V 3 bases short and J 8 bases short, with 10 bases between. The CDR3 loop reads CATSSGVSGYTF. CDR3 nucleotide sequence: TGTGCCACCAGCAGCGGGGTCTCGGGCTACACCTTC.

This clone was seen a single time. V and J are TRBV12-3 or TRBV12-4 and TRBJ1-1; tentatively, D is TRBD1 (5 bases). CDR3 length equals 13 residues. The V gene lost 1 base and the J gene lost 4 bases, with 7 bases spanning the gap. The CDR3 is CASSLGGGTEAFF. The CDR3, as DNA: TGTGCCAGCAGTTTAGGGGGCGGCACTGAAGCTTTCTTT.

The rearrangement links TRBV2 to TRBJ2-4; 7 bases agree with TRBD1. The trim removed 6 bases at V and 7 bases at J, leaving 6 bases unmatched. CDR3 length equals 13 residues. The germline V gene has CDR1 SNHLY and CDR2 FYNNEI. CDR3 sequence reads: CASRLGGFNIQYF. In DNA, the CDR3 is TGTGCCAGCAGGCTAGGGGGCTTCAACATTCAGTACTTC.

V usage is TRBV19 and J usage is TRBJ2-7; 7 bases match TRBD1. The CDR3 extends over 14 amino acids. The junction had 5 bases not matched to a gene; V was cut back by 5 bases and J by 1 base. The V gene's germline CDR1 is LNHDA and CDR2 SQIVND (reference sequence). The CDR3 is CASSSRQGSYEQYF. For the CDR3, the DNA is TGTGCCAGTAGTTCACGACAGGGATCCTACGAGCAGTACTTC.

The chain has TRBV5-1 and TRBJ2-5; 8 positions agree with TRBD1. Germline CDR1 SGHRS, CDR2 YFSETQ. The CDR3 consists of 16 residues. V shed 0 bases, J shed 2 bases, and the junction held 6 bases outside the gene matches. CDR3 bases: TGCGCCAGCAGCTTGGGGGCCGGGACAGGTCAAGAGACCCAGTACTTC. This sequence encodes CASSLGAGTGQETQYF.

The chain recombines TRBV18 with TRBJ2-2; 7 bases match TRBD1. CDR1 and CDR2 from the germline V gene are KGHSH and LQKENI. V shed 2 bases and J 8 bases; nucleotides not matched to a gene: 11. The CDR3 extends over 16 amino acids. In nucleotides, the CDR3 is TGTGCCAGCTCACCAACAGGGGTCCCCGGTACGGGGGAGCTGTTTTTT. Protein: CASSPTGVPGTGELFF.

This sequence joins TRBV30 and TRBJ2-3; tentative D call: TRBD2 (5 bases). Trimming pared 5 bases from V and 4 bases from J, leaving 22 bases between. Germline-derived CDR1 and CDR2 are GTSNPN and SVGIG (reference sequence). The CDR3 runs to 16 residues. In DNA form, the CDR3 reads TGTGCCTGGTCGGTTCTCGGACTCTGGACCGCAGATACGCAGTATTTT. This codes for CAWSVLGLWTADTQYF.

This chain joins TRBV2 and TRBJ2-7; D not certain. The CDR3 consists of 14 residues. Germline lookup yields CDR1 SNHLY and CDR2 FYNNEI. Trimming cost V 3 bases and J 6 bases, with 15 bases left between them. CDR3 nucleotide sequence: TGTGCCAGCAGTGAGGAGCGTGGATTCAGCGAGCAGTACTTC. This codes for CASSEERGFSEQYF.

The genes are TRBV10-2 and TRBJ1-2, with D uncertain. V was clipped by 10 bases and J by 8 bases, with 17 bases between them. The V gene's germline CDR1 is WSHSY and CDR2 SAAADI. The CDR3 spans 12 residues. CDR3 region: CATATSDLGYTF. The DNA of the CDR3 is TGCGCCACCGCGACCAGCGACCTCGGCTACACCTTC.

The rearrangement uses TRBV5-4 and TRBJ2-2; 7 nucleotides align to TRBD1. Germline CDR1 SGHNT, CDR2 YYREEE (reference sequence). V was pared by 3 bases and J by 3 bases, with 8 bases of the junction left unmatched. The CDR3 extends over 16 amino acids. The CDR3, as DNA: TGTGCCAGCAGCTCCGGAAACAGGGGTTACACCGGGGAGCTGTTTTTT. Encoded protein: CASSSGNRGYTGELFF.

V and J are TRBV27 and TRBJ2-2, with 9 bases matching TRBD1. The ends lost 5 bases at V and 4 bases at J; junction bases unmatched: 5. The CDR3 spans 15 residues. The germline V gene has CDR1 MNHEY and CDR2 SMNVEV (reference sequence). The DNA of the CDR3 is TGTGCCAGCAGTACTCGACAGGGGGGCACCGGGGAGCTGTTTTTT. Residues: CASSTRQGGTGELFF.

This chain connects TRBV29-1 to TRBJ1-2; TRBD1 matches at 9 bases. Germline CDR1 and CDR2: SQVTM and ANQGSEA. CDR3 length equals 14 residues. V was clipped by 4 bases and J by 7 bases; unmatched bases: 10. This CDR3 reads CSVGTTGGAAGYTF. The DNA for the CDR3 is TGCAGCGTTGGGACCACAGGGGGCGCGGCTGGCTACACCTTC.